This entry is about one T cell receptor (beta chain). The sample originates from a study of beta chain features in type 1 diabetes. Reverse transcribing all isolated RNA meant expressed TCRB transcripts were sequenced. Using immunoSEQ multiplex PCR, the repertoire was profiled, and TCRdb retains in-frame clones only, with some absent. Among around 300,000 clones listed, roughly 8% were seen once. The CDR3 has 18 residues. Germline lookup yields CDR1 GTSNPN and CDR2 SVGIG (reference sequence). Trimming removed 4 bases at V and 0 bases at J, with 22 bases between. This TCR was recovered from a woman in her late teens or twenties in good health. The rearrangement uses TRBV30 and TRBJ1-3; D is possibly TRBD1 (6 bases). The specimen sequenced was central memory CD4+ T cells from blood. The chain's CDR3 is CAWIPQALQGTSGNTIYF. The CDR3 nucleotides read TGTGCCTGGATCCCTCAGGCCCTCCAGGGGACCTCTGGAAACACCATATATTTT.